These 18 T cell receptor beta chains were sequenced from one sample in a study of T-cell reconstitution after alpha-beta-depleted transplantation in children. It was with unique molecular identifiers that the TCRbeta library was prepared. TCRdb re-called the PCR reads through MiXCR, storing one row per CDR3 protein. The sample includes nearly 550,000 distinct CDR3 sequences, roughly 18% of them seen just once. The sample consisted of PBMCs from the stem cell graft donor, taken from the stem cell graft. Every receptor here comes from a human donor who donated a stem cell graft to a child with acute lymphoblastic leukemia.

V and J are TRBV7-9 and TRBJ2-4; D remains ambiguous. The CDR3 has 13 amino acids. The V end lost 3 bases, the J end lost 5 bases, and 8 bases lay between the germline ends. Germline V gene lookup returns CDR1 SEHNR and CDR2 FQNEAQ (reference sequence). CDR3 sequence: CASSFSPQNIQYF. The CDR3 DNA sequence: TGTGCCAGCAGCTTCTCTCCACAAAACATTCAGTACTTC.

This rearrangement joins TRBV5-1 to TRBJ2-7; 10 bases are shared with TRBD2. CDR3 length equals 17 residues. Trimming removed 0 bases from V and 3 bases from J; junction bases left unmatched: 9. The V gene's germline CDR1 is SGHRS and CDR2 YFSETQ. Here the CDR3 DNA reads TGCGCCAGCAGCTTGGGGGCTAGCGGGAGTCGAATCTACGAGCAGTACTTC. Its protein is CASSLGASGSRIYEQYF.

This clonotype was seen a few times. V and J are TRBV27 and TRBJ2-1, with a tentative D call TRBD1 (6 bases). The CDR3 runs to 20 residues. Germline CDR1 is MNHEY and CDR2 is SMNVEV (reference sequence). V was trimmed by 5 bases and J by 5 bases, leaving 31 bases between them. As DNA, the CDR3 is TGTGCCAGCAGTCCCCTACTCACCCTCACCGGGACAATTGGAAACAATGAGCAGTTCTTC. Translating gives CASSPLLTLTGTIGNNEQFF.

In this sample, this clonotype turned up a few times. The J gene is TRBJ2-1, the V gene TRBV5-1; D may be TRBD2 (5 bases). Germline V gives CDR1 SGHRS, CDR2 YFSETQ. V was trimmed by 4 bases and J by 1 base, leaving 18 bases between them. CDR3 length: 17 residues. In DNA form, the CDR3 reads TGCGCCAGCAGCCAACGGGCGACCGGGAAGTCCTACAATGAGCAGTTCTTC. Translated, it gives CASSQRATGKSYNEQFF.

CDR3 protein: CAWGEGGIQPQHF. The CDR3 bases are TGTGCCTGGGGGGAGGGGGGAATCCAGCCCCAGCATTTT. The chain links TRBV30 to TRBJ1-5, with a weak D call TRBD1 (6 bases). Germline CDR1 and CDR2: GTSNPN and SVGIG (reference sequence). This CDR3 comprises 13 residues. V lost 5 bases and J 7 bases, leaving 15 bases between the germline ends.

CDR3 in DNA: TGTGCCAGCAGTTTAGCTACCAAAGTAGATGAGCAGTTCTTC. This sequence encodes CASSLATKVDEQFF. The gene calls are TRBV12-3 or TRBV12-4 and TRBJ2-1; D gene unclear. The V and J ends lost 0 bases and 8 bases respectively, with 11 bases between them. CDR3 length: 14 amino acids.

There are a few counts of this clonotype. J is TRBJ1-5 and V is TRBV27, with D possibly matching TRBD1 (5 bases). V was shortened by 5 bases and J by 1 base, with 15 bases between the two germline ends. CDR3 length equals 16 residues. Germline CDR1 and CDR2: MNHEY and SMNVEV (reference sequence). The CDR3 protein is CASSRAGPASNQPQHF. The DNA for the CDR3 is TGTGCCAGCAGTCGTGCGGGACCGGCAAGCAATCAGCCCCAGCATTTT.

This clonotype was seen a handful of times. This rearrangement joins TRBV7-9 to TRBJ1-4, with 7 bases fitting TRBD1. This CDR3 is built from 15 residues. Germline-derived CDR1 and CDR2 are SEHNR and FQNEAQ (reference sequence). V shed 5 bases and J 8 bases; nucleotides not matched to a gene: 11. CDR3 sequence reads: CASSALHGQEEKLFF. The CDR3 nucleotides are TGTGCCAGCAGCGCCCTGCACGGACAGGAGGAAAAACTGTTTTTT.

This clonotype showed up many times. The chain is built from TRBV5-1 and TRBJ2-3; no firm D call. The ends were cut back, 0 bases at V and 4 bases at J, with 6 bases in the middle. The CDR3 runs 13 residues. The germline V gene encodes CDR1 SGHRS and CDR2 YFSETQ. DNA for the CDR3: TGCGCCAGCAGCTTGGCCAACGCAGATACGCAGTATTTT. Its translation is CASSLANADTQYF.

The chain links TRBV27 to TRBJ1-2, with D possibly TRBD1 on 5 matching bases. Trimming removed 8 bases from V and 4 bases from J, with 14 bases in between. The CDR3 consists of 13 residues. CDR1 and CDR2 (germline): MNHEY, SMNVEV (reference sequence). The CDR3 DNA reads as TGTGCCAGCTCGGTAGGGGCAGGCTATGGCTACACCTTC. Amino acids: CASSVGAGYGYTF.

The table lists this clonotype with a count of one. This chain connects TRBV11-2 to TRBJ1-1; TRBD1 aligns across 7 bases. CDR3 length equals 11 residues. In germline, CDR1 is SGHAT, CDR2 FQNNGV. V gave up 5 bases and J gave up 9 bases; unmatched junction bases: 3. The CDR3 sequence: CASSRTGQAFF. CDR3 DNA sequence: TGTGCCAGCAGCCGGACAGGTCAAGCTTTCTTT.

This clonotype has more than one count but fewer than ten. This chain uses TRBV20-1 with TRBJ2-1; weak D call: TRBD2 (5 bases). The germline V gene has CDR1 DFQATT and CDR2 SNEGSKA (reference sequence). V dropped 5 bases and J dropped 10 bases, with 24 bases sitting between them. This CDR3 spans 15 amino acids. The CDR3 DNA sequence: TGCAGTGCTGCTAAACCGGCTAGCTTTTCAGACGAGCAGTTCTTC. Protein sequence: CSAAKPASFSDEQFF.

This clonotype was detected only a few times. This chain links TRBV2 with TRBJ2-5, with 8 bases fitting TRBD1. The germline gives CDR1 SNHLY, CDR2 FYNNEI. The CDR3 is made up of 14 amino acids. The ends lost 7 bases at V and 4 bases at J; junction bases unmatched: 8. CDR3 in amino acids: CASKRGTGGETQYF. The CDR3 DNA reads as TGTGCCAGCAAACGGGGCACAGGGGGAGAGACCCAGTACTTC.

The J gene is TRBJ2-5, the V gene TRBV9; no firm D call. Between the trimmed V and J ends, which lost 4 bases and 5 bases, there was a span of 12 bases. The length of the CDR3 is 13 residues. CDR1 is SGDLS and CDR2 is YYNGEE in the germline V gene. The DNA for the CDR3 is TGTGCCAGCAGCCCTAGTGATGGGGAGACCCAGTACTTC. This gives the protein CASSPSDGETQYF.

The table lists this clonotype with a few counts. The chain employs TRBV7-9 and TRBJ2-2; 10 bases map to TRBD2. V lost 5 bases to trimming and J lost 5 bases; unmatched junction nucleotides: 8. This CDR3 comprises 16 residues. CDR1 is SEHNR, CDR2 FQNEAQ, per germline (reference sequence). CDR3 in amino acids: CASSAWTSGSTGELFF. CDR3 coding DNA: TGTGCCAGCAGCGCGTGGACTAGCGGTTCAACCGGGGAGCTGTTTTTT.

V and J are TRBV7-8 and TRBJ1-1; no firm D call. Germline V gives CDR1 SGHVS, CDR2 FQNEAQ. The V and J ends lost 2 bases and 1 base respectively, with 8 bases between them. The CDR3 length is 14 residues. The CDR3 sequence is CASSLTAQNTEAFF. Here the CDR3 DNA reads TGTGCCAGCAGCTTAACAGCACAGAACACTGAAGCTTTCTTT.

CDR3 sequence: CASSNAGGRAWEQYF. The CDR3 DNA sequence: TGCGCCAGCAGCAACGCAGGAGGGAGGGCGTGGGAGCAGTACTTC. The chain carries TRBV5-1 and TRBJ2-7; 7 nucleotides align to TRBD2. This CDR3 region has 15 residues. V shed 4 bases, J shed 7 bases, and the junction held 14 bases outside the gene matches. Per the germline V gene, CDR1 is SGHRS and CDR2 is YFSETQ. The full variable domain, with the rest looked up from reference TRBV5-1 and TRBJ2-7, is KAGVTQTPRYLIKTRGQQVTLSCSPISGHRSVSWYQQTPGQGLQFLFEYFSETQRNKGNFPGRFSGRQFSNSRSEMNVSTLELGDSALYLCASSNAGGRAWEQYFGPGTRLTVT.

The chain has TRBV27 and TRBJ2-7, with 16 bases fitting TRBD2. In germline, CDR1 is MNHEY, CDR2 SMNVEV (reference sequence). The CDR3 runs to 18 residues. V lost 4 bases, J lost 2 bases, and 8 bases stayed unmatched. CDR3 loop: CASSSPGLAGGPAYEQYF. The CDR3 coding sequence is TGTGCCAGCAGTTCCCCGGGACTAGCGGGAGGGCCGGCCTACGAGCAGTACTTC.